Below, 18 T cell receptor beta chains from the same sample are listed, as sequenced in a study of cytomegalovirus exposure and HLA in healthy donors. The PCR ran on 60 Vbeta and 13 Jbeta primers. Profiled with immunoSEQ multiplex PCR; TCRdb holds only in-frame clones, not every one. The sample shows about 180,000 clones, roughly 85% of them seen only once. Sequencing used PBMCs. These receptors were taken from a man aged 40-50 years in good health and CMV-seropositive.

The chain joins TRBV25-1 to TRBJ2-5; 7 nucleotides line up with TRBD2. From germline, CDR1 is MGHDK and CDR2 SYGVNS. After removal of 7 bases from V and 4 bases from J, the junction contained 12 bases not matched to a gene. CDR3 length equals 15 residues. For the CDR3, the DNA is TGTGCCAGCACCTCCTCCGTGGCGGGAGCAGAGACCCAGTACTTC. Translation gives CASTSSVAGAETQYF.

This chain joins TRBV11-3 and TRBJ2-3; D might be TRBD1 (5 bases). Trimming took 5 bases from V and 2 from J, leaving 17 bases between them. The CDR3 totals 16 residues. From germline, CDR1 is SGHNT and CDR2 YENEEA. The CDR3 protein is CASSRRLQGATDTQYF. CDR3 coding DNA: TGTGCCAGCAGCCGAAGGCTCCAGGGTGCCACAGATACGCAGTATTTT.

This clone was counted only a few times. This chain joins TRBV6-5 and TRBJ2-4; D perhaps matches TRBD1 (5 bases). Trimming removed 10 bases from V and 7 bases from J, with 14 bases in between. Germline CDR1 MNHEY, CDR2 SVGAGI. This CDR3 region has 12 residues. CDR3 loop: CATATGFNIQYF. CDR3 sequence (DNA): TGTGCCACCGCAACAGGTTTTAACATTCAGTACTTC.

The chain combines TRBV5-6 with TRBJ2-7; perhaps TRBD2 as D (6 bases). The CDR3 has 13 residues. V was trimmed by 5 bases and J by 3 bases, leaving 12 bases between them. Germline-derived CDR1 and CDR2 are SGHDT and YYEEEE. Here the CDR3 reads CASRPGLSYEQYF. CDR3 nucleotide sequence: TGTGCCAGCAGGCCGGGACTCAGCTACGAGCAGTACTTC.

The chain carries TRBV11-2 and TRBJ1-1; possible D gene TRBD1, 5 bases. The germline V gene has CDR1 SGHAT and CDR2 FQNNGV. V was shortened by 5 bases and J by 1 base, with 8 bases between the two germline ends. The CDR3 spans 13 residues. The CDR3 bases are TGTGCCAGCAGCCGGGACTCGAACACTGAAGCTTTCTTT. It encodes CASSRDSNTEAFF.

The J gene is TRBJ1-5, the V gene TRBV19; TRBD1 is a possible D gene (6 bases). CDR3 length equals 16 residues. Per the germline V gene, CDR1 is LNHDA and CDR2 is SQIVND (reference sequence). Trimming stripped 4 bases from V and 0 bases from J, with 13 bases between. The CDR3 spells CASSKRQASSNQPQHF. Here the CDR3 DNA reads TGTGCCAGTAGTAAGAGACAGGCAAGTAGCAATCAGCCCCAGCATTTT.

The CDR3 is CASSLDGRAQETQYF. The CDR3 DNA follows: TGTGCCAGCAGCTTAGATGGCAGGGCTCAAGAGACCCAGTACTTC. The chain combines TRBV7-6 with TRBJ2-5; perhaps TRBD1 as D (5 bases). V shed 1 base and J shed 2 bases, with 11 bases lying between them. The CDR3 consists of 15 residues. From germline, CDR1 is SGHVS and CDR2 FNYEAQ.

The J gene is TRBJ1-5, the V gene TRBV9, with D perhaps matching TRBD1 (5 bases). CDR1 and CDR2 (germline): SGDLS, YYNGEE. The CDR3 runs to 15 residues. V dropped 3 bases and J dropped 2 bases, with 12 bases sitting between them. This CDR3 reads CASSAAGGGNQPQHF. The CDR3 nucleotides read TGTGCCAGCAGCGCTGCCGGGGGAGGCAATCAGCCCCAGCATTTT.

The CDR3 reads CASSSTGGTHEQYF. CDR3 DNA sequence: TGTGCCAGTAGTTCAACAGGGGGAACACACGAGCAGTACTTC. The V gene is TRBV19, the J gene TRBJ2-7, with 8 bases identical to TRBD1. Germline-derived CDR1 and CDR2 are LNHDA and SQIVND (reference sequence). The V gene end was trimmed by 5 bases and the J gene end by 5 bases; junction bases not matched to a gene: 8. The CDR3 is 14 residues long.

The V and J genes are TRBV19 and TRBJ2-6, with 10 bases matching TRBD1. J was trimmed by 2 bases and V by 7 bases; bases with no gene match: 8. The CDR3 is made up of 17 amino acids. The germline V gene encodes CDR1 LNHDA and CDR2 SQIVND (reference sequence). CDR3 coding DNA: TGTGCCAGTAATCCGGGACAGGGGCTCCCTGGGGCCAACGTCCTGACTTTC. The encoded protein is CASNPGQGLPGANVLTF.

The chain uses TRBV18 and TRBJ2-1; possible D gene TRBD2, 5 bases. The CDR3 extends over 12 amino acids. The germline gives CDR1 KGHSH, CDR2 LQKENI. V was pared by 4 bases and J by 8 bases, with 9 bases between. The CDR3 loop reads CASSQRSHEQFF. The CDR3 DNA sequence: TGTGCCAGCTCACAGCGGAGCCATGAGCAGTTCTTC.

This clone appeared once. Other DNA sequences in the sample encode the same CDR3. The rearrangement uses TRBV5-1 and TRBJ2-7, with 8 bases aligning to TRBD1. From germline, CDR1 is SGHRS and CDR2 YFSETQ. The J segment lost 3 bases and the V segment lost 0 bases, leaving 2 bases of the junction unmatched. CDR3 size: 14 residues. This CDR3 is CASSLGQGIYEQYF. The DNA for the CDR3 is TGCGCCAGCAGCTTGGGACAGGGGATCTACGAGCAGTACTTC. The full variable domain, its missing parts supplied by reference TRBV5-1 and TRBJ2-7, is KAGVTQTPRYLIKTRGQQVTLSCSPISGHRSVSWYQQTPGQGLQFLFEYFSETQRNKGNFPGRFSGRQFSNSRSEMNVSTLELGDSALYLCASSLGQGIYEQYFGPGTRLTVT.

The chain links TRBV5-1 to TRBJ2-5; D remains ambiguous. Germline V gene data show CDR1 as SGHRS and CDR2 as YFSETQ. V shed 4 bases and J shed 0 bases, with 13 bases lying between them. This CDR3 has 15 amino acids. CDR3 coding DNA: TGCGCCAGCAGCCCTTACAGACCCCACCAAGAGACCCAGTACTTC. It is translated as CASSPYRPHQETQYF.

The chain links TRBV6-1 to TRBJ1-5; the match to TRBD1 covers 8 bases. V gave up 5 bases and J gave up 7 bases; unmatched junction bases: 7. The CDR3 spans 14 residues. CDR1 and CDR2 (germline): MNHNS, SASEGT. The CDR3 DNA follows: TGTGCCAGCAGTTCAGACAGGGGAAGGCAGCCCCAGCATTTT. It specifies CASSSDRGRQPQHF.

The chain links TRBV5-8 to TRBJ2-3; D uncertain. The CDR3 sequence is 12 residues long. V lost 7 bases to trimming and J lost 2 bases, with 8 bases between them. Germline lookup yields CDR1 SGHTS and CDR2 YDEGEE. The CDR3 nucleotides read TGTGCCAGCGGCGGCTACACAGATACGCAGTATTTT. Translation gives CASGGYTDTQYF.

V gene TRBV9 combines with J gene TRBJ1-4; D remains unclear. Trimming shortened V by 0 bases and J by 0 bases, and 6 bases separated the two germline ends. The germline CDR1 and CDR2 sequences are SGDLS and YYNGEE. CDR3 length: 15 amino acids. Written as DNA, the CDR3 is TGTGCCAGCAGCGTAGGGGCAACAACTAATGAAAAACTGTTTTTT. Encoded protein: CASSVGATTNEKLFF.

This chain joins TRBV5-1 and TRBJ2-2; 8 bases are shared with TRBD2. From germline, CDR1 is SGHRS and CDR2 YFSETQ. V shed 4 bases and J 5 bases; nucleotides not matched to a gene: 4. The CDR3 extends over 14 amino acids. The CDR3 spells CASSISGTTGELFF. CDR3 bases: TGCGCCAGCAGCATTAGCGGGACGACCGGGGAGCTGTTTTTT.

The count of this clone is one. The rearrangement links TRBV28 to TRBJ2-3; D not certain. This CDR3 comprises 14 residues. Trimming stripped 3 bases from V and 0 bases from J, with 7 bases between. Germline-derived CDR1 and CDR2 are MDHEN and SYDVKM. The CDR3 reads CASSFTPSTDTQYF. In DNA, the CDR3 is TGTGCCAGCAGTTTTACACCTAGCACAGATACGCAGTATTTT. Complete variable domain (other parts from reference TRBV28 and TRBJ2-3): DVKVTQSSRYLVKRTGEKVFLECVQDMDHENMFWYRQDPGLGLRLIYFSYDVKMKEKGDIPEGYSVSREKKERFSLILESASTNQTSMYLCASSFTPSTDTQYFGPGTRLTVL.